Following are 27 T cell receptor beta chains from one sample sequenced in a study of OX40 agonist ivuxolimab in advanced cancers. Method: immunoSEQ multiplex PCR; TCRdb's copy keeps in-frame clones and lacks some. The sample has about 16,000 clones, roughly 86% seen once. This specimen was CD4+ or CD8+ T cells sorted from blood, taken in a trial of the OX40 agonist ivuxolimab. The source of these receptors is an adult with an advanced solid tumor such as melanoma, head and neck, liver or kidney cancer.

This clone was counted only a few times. The CDR3 DNA reads as TGTGCCAGCAGTGAATTTGACAGGACACTCGGCTACACCTTC. This sequence encodes CASSEFDRTLGYTF. This chain joins TRBV6-1 and TRBJ1-2, with D maybe TRBD1 (6 bases). The length of the CDR3 is 14 residues. Per germline, CDR1 MNHNS and CDR2 SASEGT. V was shortened by 2 bases and J by 8 bases, with 15 bases between the two germline ends.

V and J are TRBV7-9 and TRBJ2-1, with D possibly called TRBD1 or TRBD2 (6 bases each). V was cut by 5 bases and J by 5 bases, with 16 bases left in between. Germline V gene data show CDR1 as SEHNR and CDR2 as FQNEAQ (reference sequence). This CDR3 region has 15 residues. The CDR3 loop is CASSLPGAENNEQFF. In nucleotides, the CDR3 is TGTGCCAGCAGCCTGCCGGGGGCCGAAAACAATGAGCAGTTCTTC.

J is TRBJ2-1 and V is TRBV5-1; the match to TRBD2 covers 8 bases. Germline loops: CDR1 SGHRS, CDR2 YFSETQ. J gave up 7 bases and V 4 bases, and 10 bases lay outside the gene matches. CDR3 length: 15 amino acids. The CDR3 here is CASSLGTGGGNEQFF. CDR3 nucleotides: TGCGCCAGCAGCCTAGGGACTGGCGGGGGGAATGAGCAGTTCTTC.

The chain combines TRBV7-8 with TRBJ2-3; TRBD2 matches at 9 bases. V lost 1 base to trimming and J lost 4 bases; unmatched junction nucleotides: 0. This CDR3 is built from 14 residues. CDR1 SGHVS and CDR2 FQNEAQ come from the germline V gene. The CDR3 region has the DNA TGTGCCAGCAGCTTAGGCGGGAGGGCAGATACGCAGTATTTT. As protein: CASSLGGRADTQYF.

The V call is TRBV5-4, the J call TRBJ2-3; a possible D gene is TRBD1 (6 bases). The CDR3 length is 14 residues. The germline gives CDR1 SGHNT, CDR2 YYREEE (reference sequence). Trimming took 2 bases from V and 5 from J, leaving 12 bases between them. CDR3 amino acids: CASSFKQGGDTQYF. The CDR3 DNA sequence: TGTGCCAGCAGCTTTAAACAGGGTGGAGATACGCAGTATTTT.

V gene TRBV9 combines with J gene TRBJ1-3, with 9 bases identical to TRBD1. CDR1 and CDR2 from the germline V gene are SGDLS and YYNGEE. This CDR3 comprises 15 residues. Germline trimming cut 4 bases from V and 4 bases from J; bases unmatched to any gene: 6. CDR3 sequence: CASSLGQGKGNTIYF. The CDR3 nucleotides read TGTGCCAGCAGCCTAGGACAGGGGAAAGGAAACACCATATATTTT.

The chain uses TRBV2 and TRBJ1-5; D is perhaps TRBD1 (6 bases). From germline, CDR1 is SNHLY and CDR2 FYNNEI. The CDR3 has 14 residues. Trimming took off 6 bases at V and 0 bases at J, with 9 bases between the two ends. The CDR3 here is CASSYRDSNQPQHF. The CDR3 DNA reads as TGTGCCAGCAGCTACAGGGATAGCAATCAGCCCCAGCATTTT. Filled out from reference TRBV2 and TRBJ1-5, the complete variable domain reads EPEVTQTPSHQVTQMGQEVILRCVPISNHLYFYWYRQILGQKVEFLVSFYNNEISEKSEIFDDQFSVERPDGSNFTLKIRSTKLEDSAMYFCASSYRDSNQPQHFGDGTRLSIL.

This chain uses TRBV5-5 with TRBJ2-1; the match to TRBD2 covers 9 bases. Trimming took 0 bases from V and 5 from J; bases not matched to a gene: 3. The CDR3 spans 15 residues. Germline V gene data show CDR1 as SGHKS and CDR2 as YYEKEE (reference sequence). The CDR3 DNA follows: TGTGCCAGCAGCTTGGTTAGCGGGAGAAACAATGAGCAGTTCTTC. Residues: CASSLVSGRNNEQFF. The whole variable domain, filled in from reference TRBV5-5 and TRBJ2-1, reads DAGVTQSPTHLIKTRGQQVTLRCSPISGHKSVSWYQQVLGQGPQFIFQYYEKEERGRGNFPDRFSARQFPNYSSELNVNALLLGDSALYLCASSLVSGRNNEQFFGPGTRLTVL.

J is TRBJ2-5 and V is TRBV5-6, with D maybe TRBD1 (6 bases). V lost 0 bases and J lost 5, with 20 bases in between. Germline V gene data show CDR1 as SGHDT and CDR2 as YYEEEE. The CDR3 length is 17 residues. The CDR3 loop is CASSLDTGNWVRETQYF. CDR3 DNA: TGTGCCAGCAGCTTGGACACAGGGAATTGGGTTCGGGAGACCCAGTACTTC.

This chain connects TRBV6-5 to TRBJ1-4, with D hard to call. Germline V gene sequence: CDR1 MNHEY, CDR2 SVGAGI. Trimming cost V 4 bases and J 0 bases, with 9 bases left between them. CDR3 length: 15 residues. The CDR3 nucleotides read TGTGCCAGCAGTTTAGTAGGGACAACTAATGAAAAACTGTTTTTT. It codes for CASSLVGTTNEKLFF.

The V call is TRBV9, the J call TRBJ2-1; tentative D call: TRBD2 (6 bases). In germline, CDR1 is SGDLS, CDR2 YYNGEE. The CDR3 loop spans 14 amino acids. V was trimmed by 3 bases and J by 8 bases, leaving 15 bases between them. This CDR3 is CASSALRGFDEQFF. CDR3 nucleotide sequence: TGTGCCAGCAGCGCTCTCCGGGGGTTCGATGAGCAGTTCTTC. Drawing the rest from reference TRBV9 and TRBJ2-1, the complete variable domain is DSGVTQTPKHLITATGQRVTLRCSPRSGDLSVYWYQQSLDQGLQFLIQYYNGEERAKGNILERFSAQQFPDLHSELNLSSLELGDSALYFCASSALRGFDEQFFGPGTRLTVL.

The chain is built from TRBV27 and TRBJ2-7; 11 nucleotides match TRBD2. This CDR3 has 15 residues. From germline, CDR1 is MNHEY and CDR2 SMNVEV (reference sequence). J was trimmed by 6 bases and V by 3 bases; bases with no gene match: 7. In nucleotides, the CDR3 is TGTGCCAGCAGTTTGGTAGCGGGAGGGTCAGGCGAGCAGTACTTC. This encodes CASSLVAGGSGEQYF.

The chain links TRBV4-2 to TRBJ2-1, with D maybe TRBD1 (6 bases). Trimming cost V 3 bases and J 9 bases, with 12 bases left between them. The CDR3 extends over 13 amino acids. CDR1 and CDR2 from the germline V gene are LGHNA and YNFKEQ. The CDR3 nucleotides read TGTGCCAGCAGCCAGGAGATGGGGGCTGAGCAGTTCTTC. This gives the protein CASSQEMGAEQFF.

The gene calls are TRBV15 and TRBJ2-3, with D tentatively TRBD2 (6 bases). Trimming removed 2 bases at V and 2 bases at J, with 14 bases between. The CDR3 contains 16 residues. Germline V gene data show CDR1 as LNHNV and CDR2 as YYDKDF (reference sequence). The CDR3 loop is CATSRLTGTYTDTQYF. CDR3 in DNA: TGTGCCACCAGCAGATTGACCGGGACTTACACAGATACGCAGTATTTT.

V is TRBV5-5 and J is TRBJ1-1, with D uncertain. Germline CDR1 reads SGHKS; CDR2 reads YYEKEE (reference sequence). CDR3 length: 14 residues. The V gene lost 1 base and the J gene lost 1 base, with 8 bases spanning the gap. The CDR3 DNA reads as TGTGCCAGCAGCTTGTCGTGGTCGAACACTGAAGCTTTCTTT. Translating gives CASSLSWSNTEAFF. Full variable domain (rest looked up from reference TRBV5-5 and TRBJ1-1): DAGVTQSPTHLIKTRGQQVTLRCSPISGHKSVSWYQQVLGQGPQFIFQYYEKEERGRGNFPDRFSARQFPNYSSELNVNALLLGDSALYLCASSLSWSNTEAFFGQGTRLTVV.

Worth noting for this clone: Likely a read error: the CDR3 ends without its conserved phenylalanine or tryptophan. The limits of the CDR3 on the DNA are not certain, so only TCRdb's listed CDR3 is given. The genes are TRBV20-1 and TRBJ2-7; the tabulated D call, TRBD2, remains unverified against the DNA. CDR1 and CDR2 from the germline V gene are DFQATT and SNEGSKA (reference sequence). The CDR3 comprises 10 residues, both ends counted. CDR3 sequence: CSALGGPLAL.

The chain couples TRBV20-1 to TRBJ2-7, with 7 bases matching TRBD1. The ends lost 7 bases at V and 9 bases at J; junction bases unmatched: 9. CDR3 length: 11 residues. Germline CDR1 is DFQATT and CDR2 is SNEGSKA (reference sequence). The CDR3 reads CSGGTGEGQYF. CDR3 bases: TGCAGTGGGGGTACAGGGGAAGGGCAGTACTTC.

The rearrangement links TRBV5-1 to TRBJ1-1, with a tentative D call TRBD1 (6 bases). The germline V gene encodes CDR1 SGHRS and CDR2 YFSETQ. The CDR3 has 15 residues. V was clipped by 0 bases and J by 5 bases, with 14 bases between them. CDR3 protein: CASSLGAGGDTEAFF. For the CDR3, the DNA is TGCGCCAGCAGCTTGGGGGCGGGGGGCGATACTGAAGCTTTCTTT.

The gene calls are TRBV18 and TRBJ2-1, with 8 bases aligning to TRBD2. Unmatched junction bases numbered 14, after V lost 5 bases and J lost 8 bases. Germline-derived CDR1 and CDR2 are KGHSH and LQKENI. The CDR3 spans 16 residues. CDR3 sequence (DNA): TGTGCCAGCTCAATCAATACGGGAGGGCCAGGGGATGAGCAGTTCTTC. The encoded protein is CASSINTGGPGDEQFF.

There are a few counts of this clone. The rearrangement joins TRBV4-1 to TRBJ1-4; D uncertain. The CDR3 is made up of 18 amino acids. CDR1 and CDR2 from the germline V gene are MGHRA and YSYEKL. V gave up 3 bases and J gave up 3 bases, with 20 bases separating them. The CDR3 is CASSHVNMGIWANEKLFF. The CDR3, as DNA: TGCGCCAGCAGCCATGTAAATATGGGGATTTGGGCTAATGAAAAACTGTTTTTT.

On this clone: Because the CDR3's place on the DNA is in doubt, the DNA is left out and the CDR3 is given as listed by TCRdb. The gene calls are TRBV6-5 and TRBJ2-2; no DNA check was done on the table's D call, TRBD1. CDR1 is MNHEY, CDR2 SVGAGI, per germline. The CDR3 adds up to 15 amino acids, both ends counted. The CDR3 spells CASSRPGQFFGELFF.

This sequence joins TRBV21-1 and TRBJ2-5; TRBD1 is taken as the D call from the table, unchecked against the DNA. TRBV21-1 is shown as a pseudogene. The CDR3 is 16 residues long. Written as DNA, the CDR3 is TGTGCCAGCAGCGGGACAGGACAAACGGGCCGGGAGACCCAGTACTTC. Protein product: CASSGTGQTGRETQYF.

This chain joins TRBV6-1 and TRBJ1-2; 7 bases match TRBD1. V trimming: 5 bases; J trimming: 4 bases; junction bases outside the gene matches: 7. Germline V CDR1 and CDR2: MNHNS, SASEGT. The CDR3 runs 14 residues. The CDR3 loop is CASSSGGESYGYTF. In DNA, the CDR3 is TGTGCCAGCAGTTCAGGGGGGGAAAGCTATGGCTACACCTTC.

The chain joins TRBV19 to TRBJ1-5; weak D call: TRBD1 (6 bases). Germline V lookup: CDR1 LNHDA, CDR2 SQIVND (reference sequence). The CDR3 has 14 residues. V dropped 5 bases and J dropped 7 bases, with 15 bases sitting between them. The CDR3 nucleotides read TGTGCCAGTAGTGCAAGGGGGGCGGGCCAGCCCCAGCATTTT. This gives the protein CASSARGAGQPQHF.

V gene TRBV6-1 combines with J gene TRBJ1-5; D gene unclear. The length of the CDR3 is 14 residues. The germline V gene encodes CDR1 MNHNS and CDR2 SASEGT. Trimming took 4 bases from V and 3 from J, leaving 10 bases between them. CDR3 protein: CASSGNSLNQPQHF. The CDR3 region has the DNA TGTGCCAGCAGTGGCAACAGCCTCAATCAGCCCCAGCATTTT.

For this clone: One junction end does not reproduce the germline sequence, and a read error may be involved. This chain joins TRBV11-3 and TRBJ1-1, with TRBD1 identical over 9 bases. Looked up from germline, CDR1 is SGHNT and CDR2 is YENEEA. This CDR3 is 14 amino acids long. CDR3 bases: TGTGCCAGCAGCCCAGGGACAGGGAACGCTGAAGCTTTCTTT. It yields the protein CASSPGTGNAEAFF.

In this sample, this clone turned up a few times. The DNA of the CDR3 is TGCGCCAGCAGACTAGCGGGGGCCCAAGAGACCCAGTACTTC. Translation: CASRLAGAQETQYF. The chain links TRBV23-1 to TRBJ2-5, with 11 bases identical to TRBD2. TRBV23-1 has ORF status, its function being uncertain. J lost 1 base, V lost 6 bases, and 1 base had no gene match. The CDR3 is 14 residues long.